These 26 T cell receptor beta chains share one sample of origin, sequenced in a study of cytomegalovirus exposure and HLA in healthy donors. 60 Vbeta and 13 Jbeta primers were used in PCR. Some clones are missing from TCRdb's copy, which holds only in-frame ones; the method was immunoSEQ multiplex PCR. The table lists about 110,000 clones, around 15% of them singletons. The source material was PBMCs. The receptor set was obtained from a female donor in good health and CMV-seronegative.

On this clone: The same CDR3 can be traced to other DNA sequences in this sample. The chain uses TRBV5-6 and TRBJ1-2, with TRBD1 matching 9 bases. CDR3 length equals 13 residues. Unmatched junction bases numbered 4, after V lost 4 bases and J lost 6 bases. The germline V gene has CDR1 SGHDT and CDR2 YYEEEE. For the CDR3, the DNA is TGTGCCAGCAGCGACACAGGGGGCAATGGCTACACCTTC. It encodes CASSDTGGNGYTF.

This clone was seen a few times. V usage is TRBV6-1 and J usage is TRBJ1-1, with unresolved D. Germline loops: CDR1 MNHNS, CDR2 SASEGT. The CDR3 sequence is 14 residues long. Trimming left V 2 bases short and J 0 bases short, with 7 bases between. The CDR3 DNA sequence: TGTGCCAGCAGTGAAAGCCGGGTGAACACTGAAGCTTTCTTT. Translated, it gives CASSESRVNTEAFF.

V usage is TRBV7-2 and J usage is TRBJ2-3; D unresolved. This CDR3 has 16 residues. Trimming removed 5 bases at V and 0 bases at J, with 15 bases between. The germline V gene has CDR1 SGHTA and CDR2 FQGNSA. The CDR3 region is CASSPRGLTSTDTQYF. The CDR3 DNA reads as TGTGCCAGCAGCCCACGTGGGTTGACTAGCACAGATACGCAGTATTTT. Filled out from reference TRBV7-2 and TRBJ2-3, the complete variable domain reads GAGVSQSPSNKVTEKGKDVELRCDPISGHTALYWYRQSLGQGLEFLIYFQGNSAPDKSGLPSDRFSAERTGGSVSTLTIQRTQQEDSAVYLCASSPRGLTSTDTQYFGPGTRLTVL.

In this sample, this clone turned up a few times. This CDR3 is CASSPLTGGYQPQHF. CDR3 coding DNA: TGTGCCAGCAGCCCGCTGACAGGGGGCTATCAGCCCCAGCATTTT. The chain links TRBV7-9 to TRBJ1-5, with TRBD1 matching 10 bases. The V and J ends lost 5 bases and 5 bases, in that order; junction bases with no gene match: 6. Germline V gene sequence: CDR1 SEHNR, CDR2 FQNEAQ (reference sequence). The CDR3 runs to 15 residues.

The V and J genes are TRBV5-6 and TRBJ2-2; 7 bases line up with TRBD1. The germline V gene encodes CDR1 SGHDT and CDR2 YYEEEE. V lost 5 bases and J lost 1; bases outside the gene matches: 11. This CDR3 region has 17 residues. CDR3 nucleotides: TGTGCCAGCAGTCACGGACCGGGACAGCTGAACACCGGGGAGCTGTTTTTT. Its translation: CASSHGPGQLNTGELFF.

This clone was detected only a few times. The genes are TRBV6-1 and TRBJ2-7, with TRBD2 as a possible D gene (5 bases). The CDR3 has 14 residues. CDR1 and CDR2 from the germline V gene are MNHNS and SASEGT. Trimming left V 6 bases short and J 5 bases short, with 17 bases between. DNA for the CDR3: TGTGCCAGCAGCGTCTCCTCGGGATATGACGAGCAGTACTTC. Amino acid sequence: CASSVSSGYDEQYF.

This clone was counted a few times. The chain joins TRBV9 to TRBJ2-7, with 8 bases matching TRBD2. With 2 bases clipped from V and 6 bases from J, the junction kept 10 bases outside the gene matches. The CDR3 loop spans 15 amino acids. CDR1 is SGDLS, CDR2 YYNGEE, per germline. CDR3 sequence: CASSVKASGSIEQYF. The CDR3 DNA reads as TGTGCCAGCAGCGTTAAGGCCAGCGGGAGTATCGAGCAGTACTTC.

The chain recombines TRBV6-5 with TRBJ2-3; maybe TRBD2 (5 bases). The CDR3 covers 16 residues. The V gene's germline CDR1 is MNHEY and CDR2 SVGAGI. Between the trimmed V and J ends, which lost 0 bases and 0 bases, there was a span of 10 bases. CDR3 nucleotides: TGTGCCAGCAGTTACTCCCGGCAGCGGAGCACAGATACGCAGTATTTT. Amino acids: CASSYSRQRSTDTQYF.

V gene TRBV28 combines with J gene TRBJ1-2, with D unclear. CDR1 and CDR2 from the germline V gene are MDHEN and SYDVKM. V dropped 5 bases and J dropped 4 bases, with 14 bases sitting between them. The length of the CDR3 is 14 residues. The CDR3 region is CASSPPRGIYGYTF. CDR3 in DNA: TGTGCCAGCAGTCCACCTCGGGGAATCTATGGCTACACCTTC.

The chain employs TRBV5-1 and TRBJ1-4; 11 positions agree with TRBD1. CDR3 length: 15 amino acids. Losses at the gene ends were 4 bases for V and 7 bases for J; bases not matched to a gene: 6. Looked up from germline, CDR1 is SGHRS and CDR2 is YFSETQ. The CDR3 reads CASSPDRGLSEKLFF. The CDR3 DNA reads as TGCGCCAGCAGCCCGGACAGGGGGCTTAGTGAAAAACTGTTTTTT.

This clone was detected only a few times. CDR3 DNA sequence: TGTGCCAGCAGTATCCGACTAGCGGGAGGGACCGTTATCGAGACCCAGTACTTC. It is translated as CASSIRLAGGTVIETQYF. The rearrangement joins TRBV28 to TRBJ2-5; 14 positions match TRBD2. Germline V gene lookup returns CDR1 MDHEN and CDR2 SYDVKM. This CDR3 contains 18 residues. The V and J ends lost 5 bases and 5 bases, in that order; junction bases with no gene match: 13.

CDR3 sequence reads: CASSRRYNEKLFF. The CDR3 DNA sequence: TGTGCCAGCAGTCGGAGGTATAATGAAAAACTGTTTTTT. The chain recombines TRBV25-1 with TRBJ1-4; D ambiguous. CDR3 length equals 13 residues. V was clipped by 5 bases and J by 4 bases, with 8 bases between them. In germline, CDR1 is MGHDK, CDR2 SYGVNS.

This chain joins TRBV5-1 and TRBJ1-1; TRBD1 aligns across 7 bases. There are 15 residues in the CDR3. V lost 4 bases to trimming and J lost 6 bases; unmatched junction nucleotides: 12. Germline CDR1 and CDR2: SGHRS and YFSETQ. The CDR3 bases are TGCGCCAGCAGCAATACAGGGGCGGCCGAGGCTGAAGCTTTCTTT. Its protein is CASSNTGAAEAEAFF.

This clone was recorded many times. The chain joins TRBV5-1 to TRBJ2-6; the D gene is possibly TRBD2 (6 bases). Germline loops: CDR1 SGHRS, CDR2 YFSETQ. Trimming cost V 4 bases and J 0 bases, with 14 bases left between them. There are 17 residues in the CDR3. The CDR3 here is CASSRSGSNSGANVLTF. CDR3 sequence (DNA): TGCGCCAGCAGCCGAAGCGGGTCCAACTCTGGGGCCAACGTCCTGACTTTC.

V gene TRBV7-6 combines with J gene TRBJ2-1; TRBD1 might be the D (6 bases). This CDR3 spans 14 amino acids. V was pared by 0 bases and J by 9 bases, with 12 bases between. Per the germline V gene, CDR1 is SGHVS and CDR2 is FNYEAQ. CDR3 coding DNA: TGTGCCAGCAGCTTAGCGTCAGGGGAGCCTGAGCAGTTCTTC. Its translation is CASSLASGEPEQFF.

This clone occurred a few times. The V call is TRBV2, the J call TRBJ1-5; TRBD1 matches 10 bases. The CDR3 is made up of 14 amino acids. CDR1 and CDR2 (germline): SNHLY, FYNNEI. The ends lost 5 bases at V and 7 bases at J; junction bases unmatched: 5. Here the CDR3 reads CASSLGQGKQPQHF. The CDR3 nucleotides read TGTGCCAGCAGTCTGGGACAGGGGAAACAGCCCCAGCATTTT.

A few counts support this clone. This chain uses TRBV18 with TRBJ2-6; D is ambiguous. The germline V and J ends were trimmed by 0 bases and 0 bases, with 3 bases remaining between them. Germline V CDR1 and CDR2: KGHSH, LQKENI. This CDR3 has 15 amino acids. CDR3 in amino acids: CASSPPYSGANVLTF. The DNA of the CDR3 is TGTGCCAGCTCACCACCGTACTCTGGGGCCAACGTCCTGACTTTC.

The chain couples TRBV4-1 to TRBJ1-5, with a weak D call TRBD1 (5 bases). V lost 4 bases and J lost 2, with 9 bases in between. The length of the CDR3 is 14 residues. The germline V gene encodes CDR1 MGHRA and CDR2 YSYEKL. The CDR3 sequence is CASSLVRGNQPQHF. Here the CDR3 DNA reads TGCGCCAGCAGCCTAGTCAGGGGCAATCAGCCCCAGCATTTT.

The rearrangement uses TRBV5-4 and TRBJ1-2; perhaps TRBD1 as D (6 bases). The CDR3 has 14 residues. Germline V gene lookup returns CDR1 SGHNT and CDR2 YYREEE (reference sequence). V was cut by 2 bases and J by 8 bases, with 16 bases left in between. The CDR3 region is CASSFGQSLLGYTF. CDR3 bases: TGTGCCAGCAGCTTTGGACAGTCCCTTTTGGGCTACACCTTC.

This clone has only a few counts. The genes are TRBV7-9 and TRBJ1-5; 7 bases map to TRBD1. The J segment lost 4 bases and the V segment lost 5 bases, leaving 2 bases of the junction unmatched. Germline V gives CDR1 SEHNR, CDR2 FQNEAQ (reference sequence). The CDR3 length is 13 residues. The CDR3 region is CASSQGENQPQHF. The CDR3 region has the DNA TGTGCCAGCAGCCAGGGGGAGAATCAGCCCCAGCATTTT. The full variable domain, with the rest looked up from reference TRBV7-9 and TRBJ1-5, is DTGVSQNPRHKITKRGQNVTFRCDPISEHNRLYWYRQTLGQGPEFLTYFQNEAQLEKSRLLSDRFSAERPKGSFSTLEIQRTEQGDSAMYLCASSQGENQPQHFGDGTRLSIL.

This sequence joins TRBV2 and TRBJ1-2; possible D gene TRBD1, 6 bases. The length of the CDR3 is 13 residues. The germline V gene has CDR1 SNHLY and CDR2 FYNNEI. The V end lost 2 bases, the J end lost 4 bases, and 8 bases lay between the germline ends. DNA for the CDR3: TGTGCCAGCAGTGAACTGGACAGCTATGGCTACACCTTC. Protein: CASSELDSYGYTF.

This clone was picked up one time. The J gene is TRBJ1-1, the V gene TRBV10-3; weak D call: TRBD1 (5 bases). This CDR3 contains 14 residues. The V end was cut by 4 bases, the J end by 5 bases, with 14 bases between. The germline gives CDR1 ENHRY, CDR2 SYGVKD. CDR3 residues: CAISARGGGTEAFF. CDR3 DNA sequence: TGTGCCATCAGTGCGCGGGGGGGTGGGACTGAAGCTTTCTTT.

V is TRBV5-1 and J is TRBJ2-5; possible D gene TRBD2, 6 bases. V lost 0 bases and J 5 bases, leaving 14 bases between the germline ends. CDR3 length: 15 amino acids. Germline V gene lookup returns CDR1 SGHRS and CDR2 YFSETQ. The CDR3, as DNA: TGCGCCAGCAGCTTGGGACTAGGAGTTCTGGAGACCCAGTACTTC. The encoded protein is CASSLGLGVLETQYF.

This clone was recorded a few times. CDR3 DNA sequence: TGTGCCAGCAGGAGTAGACAGGGATACTATGGCTACACCTTC. Its protein is CASRSRQGYYGYTF. The chain has TRBV6-5 and TRBJ1-2, with 7 bases that match TRBD1. J gave up 3 bases and V 6 bases, and 7 bases lay outside the gene matches. Germline V gene lookup returns CDR1 MNHEY and CDR2 SVGAGI. This CDR3 region has 14 residues.

V and J are TRBV30 and TRBJ1-5, with D uncertain. CDR3 size: 13 residues. V gave up 0 bases and J gave up 6 bases, with 9 bases separating them. Germline assignment: CDR1 GTSNPN and CDR2 SVGIG (reference sequence). CDR3 residues: CAWSVNGVQPQHF. The CDR3 DNA reads as TGTGCCTGGAGTGTTAACGGTGTTCAGCCCCAGCATTTT.

This clone was observed a few times. V and J are TRBV11-2 and TRBJ2-3; TRBD2 matches 11 bases. Germline V CDR1 and CDR2: SGHAT, FQNNGV. With V trimmed by 6 bases and J by 3 bases, 8 bases remained unmatched. There are 16 residues in the CDR3. CDR3 region: CASRRLAGFITDTQYF. In DNA form, the CDR3 reads TGTGCCAGCAGACGACTAGCGGGGTTTATAACAGATACGCAGTATTTT.